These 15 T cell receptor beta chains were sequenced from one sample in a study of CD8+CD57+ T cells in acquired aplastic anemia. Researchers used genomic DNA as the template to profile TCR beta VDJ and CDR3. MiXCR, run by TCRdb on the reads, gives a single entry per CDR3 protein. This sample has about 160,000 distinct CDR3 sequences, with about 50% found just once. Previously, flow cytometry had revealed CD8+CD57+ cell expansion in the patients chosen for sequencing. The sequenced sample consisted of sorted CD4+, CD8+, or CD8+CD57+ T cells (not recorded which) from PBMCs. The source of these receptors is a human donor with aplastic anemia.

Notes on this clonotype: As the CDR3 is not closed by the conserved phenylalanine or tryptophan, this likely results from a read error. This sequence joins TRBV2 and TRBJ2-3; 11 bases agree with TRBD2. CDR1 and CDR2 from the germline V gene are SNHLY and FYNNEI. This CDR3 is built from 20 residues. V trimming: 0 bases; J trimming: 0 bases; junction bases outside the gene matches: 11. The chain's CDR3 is CASSEALRGSGGASTDTQYV. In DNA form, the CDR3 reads TGTGCCAGCAGTGAAGCGCTTCGGGGTAGCGGGGGGGCTAGCACAGATACGCAGTATGTT.

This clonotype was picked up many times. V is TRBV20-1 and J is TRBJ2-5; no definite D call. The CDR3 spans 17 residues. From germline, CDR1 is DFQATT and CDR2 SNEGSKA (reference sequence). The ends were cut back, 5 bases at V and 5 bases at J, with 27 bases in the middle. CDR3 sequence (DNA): TGCAGTGCTGCCTGGTGGGGTGAAAAATCGGTGGTGGAGACCCAGTACTTC. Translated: CSAAWWGEKSVVETQYF.

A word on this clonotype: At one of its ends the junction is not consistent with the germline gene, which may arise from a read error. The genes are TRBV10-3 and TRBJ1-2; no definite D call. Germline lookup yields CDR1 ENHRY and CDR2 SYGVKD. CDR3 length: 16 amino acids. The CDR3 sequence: CASSEWKGWGNYGYSF. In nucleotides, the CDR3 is TGTGCCAGCAGTGAATGGAAGGGTTGGGGTAACTATGGCTACAGCTTC.

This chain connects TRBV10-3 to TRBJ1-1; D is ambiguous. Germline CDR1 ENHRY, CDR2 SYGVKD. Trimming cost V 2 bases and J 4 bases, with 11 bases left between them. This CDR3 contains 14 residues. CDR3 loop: CAISEQERGTEAFF. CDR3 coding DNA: TGTGCCATCAGTGAGCAGGAACGTGGCACTGAAGCTTTCTTT.

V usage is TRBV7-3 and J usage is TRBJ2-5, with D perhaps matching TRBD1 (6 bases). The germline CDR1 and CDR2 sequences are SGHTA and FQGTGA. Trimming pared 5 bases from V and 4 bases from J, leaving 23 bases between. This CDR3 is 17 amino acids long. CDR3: CASSPSSPRGRGETQYF. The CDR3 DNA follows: TGTGCCAGCAGCCCATCGAGCCCCAGGGGCAGGGGAGAGACCCAGTACTTC.

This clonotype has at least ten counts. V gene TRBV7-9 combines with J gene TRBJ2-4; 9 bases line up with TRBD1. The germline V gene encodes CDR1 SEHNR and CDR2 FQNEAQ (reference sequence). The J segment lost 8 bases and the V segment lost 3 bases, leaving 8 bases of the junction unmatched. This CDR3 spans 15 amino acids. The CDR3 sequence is CASSLVWDRADIQYF. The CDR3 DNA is TGTGCCAGCAGCTTGGTGTGGGACAGGGCGGACATTCAGTACTTC. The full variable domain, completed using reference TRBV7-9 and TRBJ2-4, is DTGVSQNPRHKITKRGQNVTFRCDPISEHNRLYWYRQTLGQGPEFLTYFQNEAQLEKSRLLSDRFSAERPKGSFSTLEIQRTEQGDSAMYLCASSLVWDRADIQYFGAGTRLSVL.

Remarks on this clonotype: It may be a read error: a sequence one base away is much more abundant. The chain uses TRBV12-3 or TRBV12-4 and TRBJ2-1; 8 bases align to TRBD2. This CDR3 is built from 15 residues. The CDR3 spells CAGSSPGLGYNEQFF. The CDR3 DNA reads TGTGCCGGCAGTTCACCGGGACTAGGGTACAATGAGCAGTTCTTC.

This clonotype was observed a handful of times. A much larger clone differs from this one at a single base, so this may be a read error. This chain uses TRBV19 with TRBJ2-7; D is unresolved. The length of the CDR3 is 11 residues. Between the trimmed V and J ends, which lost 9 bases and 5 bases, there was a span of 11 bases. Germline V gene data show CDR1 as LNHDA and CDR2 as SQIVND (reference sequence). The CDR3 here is CASASAHEQYF. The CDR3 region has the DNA TGTGCCAGCGCCTCAGCCCACGAGCAGTACTTC. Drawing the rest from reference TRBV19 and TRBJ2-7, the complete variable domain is DGGITQSPKYLFRKEGQNVTLSCEQNLNHDAMYWYRQDPGQGLRLIYYSQIVNDFQKGDIAEGYSVSREKKESFPLTVTSAQKNPTAFYLCASASAHEQYFGPGTRLTVT.

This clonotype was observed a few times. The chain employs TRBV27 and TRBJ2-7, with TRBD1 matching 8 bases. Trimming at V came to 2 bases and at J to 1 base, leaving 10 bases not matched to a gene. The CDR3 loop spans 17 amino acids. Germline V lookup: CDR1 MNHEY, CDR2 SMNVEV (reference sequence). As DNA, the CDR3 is TGTGCCAGCAGTTTACAGGGCGTGGGACAGGCTTCCTACGAGCAGTACTTC. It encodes CASSLQGVGQASYEQYF.

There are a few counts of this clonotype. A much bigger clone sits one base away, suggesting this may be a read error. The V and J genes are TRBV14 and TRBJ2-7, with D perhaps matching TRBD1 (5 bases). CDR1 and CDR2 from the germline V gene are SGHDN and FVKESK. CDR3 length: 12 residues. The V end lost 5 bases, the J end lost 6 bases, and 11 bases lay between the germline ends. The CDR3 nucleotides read TGTGCCAGCAGCGCAGGGTACCGCGAGCAGTACTTC. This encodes CASSAGYREQYF.

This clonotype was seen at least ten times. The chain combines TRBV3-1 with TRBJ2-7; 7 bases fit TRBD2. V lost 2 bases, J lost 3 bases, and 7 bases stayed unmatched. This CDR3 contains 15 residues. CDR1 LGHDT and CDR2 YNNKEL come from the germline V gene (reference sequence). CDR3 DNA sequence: TGTGCCAGCAGCCAACCCACTAGCGCGAACTACGAGCAGTACTTC. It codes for CASSQPTSANYEQYF.

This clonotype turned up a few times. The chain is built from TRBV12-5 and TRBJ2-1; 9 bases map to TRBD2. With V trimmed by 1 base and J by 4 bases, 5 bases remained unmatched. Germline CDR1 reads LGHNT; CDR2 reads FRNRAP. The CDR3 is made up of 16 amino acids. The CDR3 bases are TGTGCTAGTGGTTTGGCAGGACTAGCGAGGTACAATGAGCAGTTCTTC. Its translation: CASGLAGLARYNEQFF.

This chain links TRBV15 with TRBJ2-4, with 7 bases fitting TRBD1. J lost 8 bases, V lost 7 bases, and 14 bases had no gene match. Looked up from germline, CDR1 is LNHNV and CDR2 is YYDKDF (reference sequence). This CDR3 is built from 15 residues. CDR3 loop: CATTTGDRGKDIQYF. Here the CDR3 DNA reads TGTGCCACCACGACTGGGGACAGAGGGAAGGACATTCAGTACTTC.

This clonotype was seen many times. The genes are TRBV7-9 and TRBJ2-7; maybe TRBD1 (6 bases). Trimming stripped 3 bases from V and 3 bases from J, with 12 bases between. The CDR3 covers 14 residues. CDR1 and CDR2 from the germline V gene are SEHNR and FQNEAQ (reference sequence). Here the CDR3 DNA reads TGTGCCAGCAGCTTGACAGGCCGGGGCTACGAGCAGTACTTC. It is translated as CASSLTGRGYEQYF.

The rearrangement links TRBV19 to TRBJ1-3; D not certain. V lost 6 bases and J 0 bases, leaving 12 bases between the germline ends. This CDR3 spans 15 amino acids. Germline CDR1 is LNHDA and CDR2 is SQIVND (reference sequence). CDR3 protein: CASSEDGYSGNTIYF. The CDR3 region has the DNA TGTGCCAGTAGCGAGGACGGCTACTCTGGAAACACCATATATTTT.